Sequencing of this TCR beta chain was carried out in a study of OX40 agonist ivuxolimab in advanced cancers. Whole-study context: Hepatocellular carcinoma, melanoma, renal cell or head and neck cancer was diagnosed in the dose-escalation patients. Prior therapy, whether anti-PD-1, anti-PD-L1 or anti-CTLA-4, was allowed, and 40% had some.

V was shortened by 5 bases and J by 2 bases, with 13 bases between the two germline ends. The CDR3 contains 14 residues. Looked up from germline, CDR1 is SGHNT and CDR2 is YYREEE (reference sequence). Data came from immunoSEQ multiplex PCR; TCRdb stores just in-frame clones and leaves some out. The table shows under 65,000 clones, with approximately 90% occurring only once. This clone appeared once. Its specificity is not known. Broader study findings: Specificity for antigen went undetermined in the expanded peripheral T cells.

The sample here was CD4+ or CD8+ T cells sorted from blood, taken in a trial of the OX40 agonist ivuxolimab. This sequence originates from an adult with an advanced solid tumor such as melanoma, head and neck, liver or kidney cancer. The chain joins TRBV5-4 to TRBJ1-1; perhaps TRBD1 as D (6 bases). CDR3 DNA: TGTGCCAGCAGTGTGAGGGACACCAACACTGAAGCTTTCTTT. Protein: CASSVRDTNTEAFF.